The 21 T cell receptor beta chains below come from one sample, sequenced in a study of T cell repertoires in ileal Crohn's disease. TCRdb's table, derived via immunoSEQ multiplex PCR, lists solely in-frame clones and lacks some. This table holds over 5,000 clones, roughly 90% found once. The sorted cells were lamina propria lymphocytes from surgical specimens, first isolated by density gradient. The sample taken for sequencing was CD4+ T cells from ileum. These receptors all stem from an adult with Crohn's disease. Some clones in this sample may be carry-over from other donors' samples.

V usage is TRBV6-6 and J usage is TRBJ2-3, with D uncertain. CDR1 MNHNY and CDR2 SVGAGI come from the germline V gene (reference sequence). V was clipped by 0 bases and J by 1 base, with 11 bases between them. The CDR3 length is 16 residues. As DNA, the CDR3 is TGTGCCAGCAGTTACTCCGGTGGGCTGGGCACAGATACGCAGTATTTT. Translating it yields CASSYSGGLGTDTQYF.

This CDR3 is CASSFLPSGSGTDTQYF. CDR3 bases: TGTGCCAGCAGTTTTCTCCCTAGCGGGAGCGGCACAGATACGCAGTATTTT. The chain recombines TRBV28 with TRBJ2-3; 10 bases align to TRBD2. There are 17 residues in the CDR3. The V and J ends lost 3 bases and 1 base, in that order; junction bases with no gene match: 7. Germline assignment: CDR1 MDHEN and CDR2 SYDVKM.

The rearrangement links TRBV27 to TRBJ2-7, with 8 bases lining up with TRBD2. There are 15 residues in the CDR3. Trimming cost V 5 bases and J 1 base; bases outside gene matches: 7. CDR1 MNHEY and CDR2 SMNVEV come from the germline V gene (reference sequence). CDR3 protein: CASSLKAGASYEQYF. CDR3 DNA: TGTGCCAGCAGTCTAAAAGCGGGAGCGTCCTACGAGCAGTACTTC.

The CDR3 DNA is TGTGCCTGGAGGAAGGACAGTTATGGCTACACCTTC. It yields the protein CAWRKDSYGYTF. This chain uses TRBV30 with TRBJ1-2; D possibly corresponds to TRBD1 (6 bases). The CDR3 contains 12 residues. V was shortened by 3 bases and J by 5 bases, with 10 bases between the two germline ends. From germline, CDR1 is GTSNPN and CDR2 SVGIG (reference sequence).

The chain uses TRBV5-1 and TRBJ1-1; TRBD1 matches 9 bases. Trimming cost V 7 bases and J 5 bases; bases outside gene matches: 9. This CDR3 is 14 amino acids long. In germline, CDR1 is SGHRS, CDR2 YFSETQ. The CDR3 DNA reads as TGCGCCAGCGCCGGGACAGGGCCAAGAACTGAAGCTTTCTTT. The encoded protein is CASAGTGPRTEAFF. The whole variable domain, remainder taken from reference TRBV5-1 and TRBJ1-1, is KAGVTQTPRYLIKTRGQQVTLSCSPISGHRSVSWYQQTPGQGLQFLFEYFSETQRNKGNFPGRFSGRQFSNSRSEMNVSTLELGDSALYLCASAGTGPRTEAFFGQGTRLTVV.

This clone came up once. This rearrangement joins TRBV6-1 to TRBJ2-7; 15 bases align to TRBD2. Trimming cost V 2 bases and J 0 bases; bases outside gene matches: 5. The V gene's germline CDR1 is MNHNS and CDR2 SASEGT. CDR3 length equals 18 residues. CDR3 nucleotides: TGTGCCAGCAGTGAACGGACTAGCGGGAGGGCCTTCTCCTACGAGCAGTACTTC. It codes for CASSERTSGRAFSYEQYF.

The genes are TRBV4-3 and TRBJ2-7, with 7 bases lining up with TRBD1. Per the germline V gene, CDR1 is LGHNA and CDR2 is YSLEER. With 3 bases clipped from V and 1 base from J, the junction kept 3 bases outside the gene matches. The CDR3 length is 14 residues. The CDR3 DNA sequence: TGCGCCAGCAGCCAGAACAGGGGATCCTACGAGCAGTACTTC. This codes for CASSQNRGSYEQYF.

The chain links TRBV5-4 to TRBJ2-5, with 9 bases matching TRBD1. J gave up 2 bases and V 0 bases, and 2 bases lay outside the gene matches. The CDR3 loop spans 15 amino acids. Per the germline V gene, CDR1 is SGHNT and CDR2 is YYREEE (reference sequence). This CDR3 is CASSLAGTGQETQYF. The CDR3 nucleotides read TGTGCCAGCAGCTTGGCAGGGACAGGGCAAGAGACCCAGTACTTC.

CDR3 DNA sequence: TGCGCCAGCAGCTTGGACCGGGAAGGACAGCCCCAGCATTTT. Protein product: CASSLDREGQPQHF. V gene TRBV5-1 combines with J gene TRBJ1-5; D is ambiguous. The CDR3 covers 14 residues. V was pared by 0 bases and J by 7 bases, with 11 bases between. Germline CDR1 SGHRS, CDR2 YFSETQ.

This clone occurred a few times. V is TRBV7-2 and J is TRBJ2-7, with TRBD2 identical over 7 bases. This CDR3 has 15 residues. With V trimmed by 1 base and J by 2 bases, 5 bases remained unmatched. Germline lookup yields CDR1 SGHTA and CDR2 FQGNSA. DNA for the CDR3: TGTGCCAGCAGCTTAGGGGAGGGAACGACCTACGAGCAGTACTTC. Amino acid sequence: CASSLGEGTTYEQYF.

The genes are TRBV5-5 and TRBJ2-7; possibly TRBD1 for D (6 bases). V lost 1 base to trimming and J lost 3 bases, with 17 bases between them. Germline CDR1 and CDR2: SGHKS and YYEKEE (reference sequence). This CDR3 has 16 amino acids. In DNA form, the CDR3 reads TGTGCCAGCAGCTTGACTCCCCGGGCAGGGGACTACGAGCAGTACTTC. Encoded protein: CASSLTPRAGDYEQYF. The full variable domain, completed using reference TRBV5-5 and TRBJ2-7, is DAGVTQSPTHLIKTRGQQVTLRCSPISGHKSVSWYQQVLGQGPQFIFQYYEKEERGRGNFPDRFSARQFPNYSSELNVNALLLGDSALYLCASSLTPRAGDYEQYFGPGTRLTVT.

The V call is TRBV6-5, the J call TRBJ2-7, with TRBD1 matching over 8 bases. The V gene's germline CDR1 is MNHEY and CDR2 SVGAGI. Unmatched junction bases numbered 4, after V lost 7 bases and J lost 5 bases. The CDR3 sequence is 12 residues long. The CDR3 region has the DNA TGTGCCAGCAACGGACAGGGCCACGAGCAGTACTTC. Amino acid sequence: CASNGQGHEQYF.

This clone was observed a single time. The chain has TRBV7-2 and TRBJ2-4; 10 bases fit TRBD2. V trimming: 5 bases; J trimming: 11 bases; junction bases outside the gene matches: 3. CDR1 is SGHTA and CDR2 is FQGNSA in the germline V gene. This CDR3 spans 12 amino acids. CDR3 bases: TGTGCCAGCAGCCTTCTAGCGGGAGTTCAGTACTTC. Its translation: CASSLLAGVQYF. Drawing the rest from reference TRBV7-2 and TRBJ2-4, the complete variable domain is GAGVSQSPSNKVTEKGKDVELRCDPISGHTALYWYRQSLGQGLEFLIYFQGNSAPDKSGLPSDRFSAERTGGSVSTLTIQRTQQEDSAVYLCASSLLAGVQYFGAGTRLSVL.

In its sample, this clone was seen once. V is TRBV7-2 and J is TRBJ1-1; 9 bases align to TRBD1. In germline, CDR1 is SGHTA, CDR2 FQGNSA. This CDR3 contains 15 residues. V shed 5 bases, J shed 2 bases, and the junction held 6 bases outside the gene matches. In DNA form, the CDR3 reads TGTGCCAGCAGCGAGCCGGGACAGGGTAACACTGAAGCTTTCTTT. This codes for CASSEPGQGNTEAFF.

This chain joins TRBV7-9 and TRBJ2-2; 9 bases map to TRBD1. With 5 bases clipped from V and 2 bases from J, the junction kept 9 bases outside the gene matches. CDR1 is SEHNR and CDR2 is FQNEAQ in the germline V gene (reference sequence). The CDR3 has 17 amino acids. The CDR3 nucleotides are TGTGCCAGCAGCCTACGCGGGACAGGGCGTAACACCGGGGAGCTGTTTTTT. Translating it yields CASSLRGTGRNTGELFF.

The chain has TRBV29-1 and TRBJ1-1; D is perhaps TRBD1 (5 bases). Germline V gene lookup returns CDR1 SQVTM and CDR2 ANQGSEA. V lost 7 bases, J lost 0 bases, and 15 bases lay in between. This CDR3 region has 14 residues. The CDR3 region has the DNA TGCAGCGCTGGGACTGTTCCTCTGAACACTGAAGCTTTCTTT. Protein: CSAGTVPLNTEAFF.

V usage is TRBV6-1 and J usage is TRBJ2-5; the match to TRBD1 covers 7 bases. V lost 4 bases and J lost 5; bases outside the gene matches: 7. CDR3 length equals 14 residues. The germline CDR1 and CDR2 sequences are MNHNS and SASEGT. This CDR3 is CASSVGTARETQYF. The DNA for the CDR3 is TGTGCCAGCAGTGTCGGGACAGCCAGGGAGACCCAGTACTTC.

The gene calls are TRBV7-6 and TRBJ2-7; D is possibly TRBD2 (5 bases). CDR1 SGHVS and CDR2 FNYEAQ come from the germline V gene. The CDR3 has 14 amino acids. Trimming left V 1 base short and J 3 bases short, with 10 bases between. The CDR3 reads CASSLEEGDYEQYF. The CDR3 DNA follows: TGTGCCAGCAGCTTAGAAGAGGGCGACTACGAGCAGTACTTC.

CDR3 nucleotide sequence: TGCAGCGTGCAACAGGGGAGCACCTACGAGCAGTACTTC. This codes for CSVQQGSTYEQYF. The V and J genes are TRBV29-1 and TRBJ2-7, with TRBD1 matching 7 bases. V shed 6 bases, J shed 2 bases, and the junction held 7 bases outside the gene matches. Germline CDR1 and CDR2: SQVTM and ANQGSEA. The CDR3 has 13 residues.

The rearrangement joins TRBV5-1 to TRBJ1-3; 9 nucleotides match TRBD1. The CDR3 totals 16 residues. V trimming: 1 base; J trimming: 2 bases; junction bases outside the gene matches: 4. Looked up from germline, CDR1 is SGHRS and CDR2 is YFSETQ. The DNA for the CDR3 is TGCGCCAGCAGCTTGACGGGGACAGGGCCTGGAAACACCATATATTTT. Amino acid sequence: CASSLTGTGPGNTIYF.

The rearrangement joins TRBV29-1 to TRBJ2-3, with 8 bases matching TRBD1. The germline V gene encodes CDR1 SQVTM and CDR2 ANQGSEA. With 7 bases clipped from V and 3 bases from J, the junction kept 6 bases outside the gene matches. The CDR3 covers 13 residues. The CDR3 here is CSDSGTGTDTQYF. The CDR3, as DNA: TGCAGCGATTCCGGGACAGGAACAGATACGCAGTATTTT.